A single sample is the source of the 23 T cell receptor beta chains below, sequenced in a study of Ad26.COV2.S vaccination and SARS-CoV-2 variants (dated by TCRdb to the early 2020s). This sample's time point label indicates: individuals recovered from natural SARS-CoV-2 infection. Library prep was done by the immunoSEQ multiplex PCR assay. This immuneACCESS table, as held by TCRdb, lists in-frame sequences with V and J called but not all clones. Of the missing ones, under half trace to an unresolved V gene in checked studies; the others have no known cause. This sample holds under 95,000 clones; around 82% were observed only once. The top ten hold roughly 15% of the sample. This sample comprised peripheral blood, obtained after recovery from COVID-19. These receptors originate from a human donor who had recovered from COVID-19.

This clone was seen a single time. The gene calls are TRBV5-4 and TRBJ2-1, with D unresolved. The length of the CDR3 is 15 residues. Trimming removed 4 bases at V and 0 bases at J, with 11 bases between. Per germline, CDR1 SGHNT and CDR2 YYREEE (reference sequence). The CDR3 is CASSLTSSSYNEQFF. The DNA for the CDR3 is TGTGCCAGCAGCCTTACATCGAGCTCCTACAATGAGCAGTTCTTC.

The chain is built from TRBV2 and TRBJ2-1; TRBD1 or TRBD2 may be the D gene (6 bases each). V dropped 2 bases and J dropped 10 bases, with 18 bases sitting between them. This CDR3 is 15 amino acids long. CDR1 is SNHLY and CDR2 is FYNNEI in the germline V gene. The CDR3 nucleotides read TGTGCCAGCAGTGAAACTAGGGGGAGGATGAAAGAGCAGTTCTTC. Translating gives CASSETRGRMKEQFF.

The V gene is TRBV27, the J gene TRBJ2-1; a possible D gene is TRBD1 (6 bases). The CDR3 covers 12 residues. CDR1 and CDR2 (germline): MNHEY, SMNVEV (reference sequence). Trimming took off 6 bases at V and 6 bases at J, with 9 bases between the two ends. The DNA for the CDR3 is TGTGCCAGCAGCAGGGGTCGCAATGAGCAGTTCTTC. Translating it yields CASSRGRNEQFF.

This chain connects TRBV7-9 to TRBJ1-2; D uncertain. Between the trimmed V and J ends, which lost 10 bases and 8 bases, there was a span of 20 bases. The CDR3 is made up of 13 amino acids. Germline-derived CDR1 and CDR2 are SEHNR and FQNEAQ (reference sequence). The CDR3: CATTLNSGRGYTF. CDR3 DNA: TGTGCCACCACGCTTAACTCGGGTCGGGGCTACACCTTC.

The genes are TRBV4-1 and TRBJ2-5; TRBD2 is a possible D gene (5 bases). Germline values: CDR1 MGHRA, CDR2 YSYEKL. CDR3 length equals 11 residues. V was shortened by 3 bases and J by 6 bases, with 5 bases between the two germline ends. This CDR3 is CASSHGKTQYF. The DNA of the CDR3 is TGCGCCAGCAGCCACGGGAAGACCCAGTACTTC.

The chain links TRBV7-8 to TRBJ2-7; 11 bases align to TRBD1. J gave up 5 bases and V 5 bases, and 11 bases lay outside the gene matches. This CDR3 is built from 16 residues. Germline lookup yields CDR1 SGHVS and CDR2 FQNEAQ. CDR3: CASSLRTGGLGDEQYF. The CDR3 bases are TGTGCCAGCAGCCTCCGGACAGGGGGCTTAGGCGACGAGCAGTACTTC.

The chain recombines TRBV10-1 with TRBJ2-7; 10 bases map to TRBD2. The germline gives CDR1 WNHNN, CDR2 SYGVQD (reference sequence). The CDR3 runs 17 residues. The V and J ends lost 1 base and 0 bases, in that order; junction bases with no gene match: 6. As DNA, the CDR3 is TGCGCCAGCAGTGAGTACCCTTGGACTAGCGGCTCCTACGAGCAGTACTTC. It encodes CASSEYPWTSGSYEQYF.

The genes are TRBV24-1 and TRBJ2-3; 14 bases map to TRBD2. This CDR3 has 18 residues. J was trimmed by 3 bases and V by 1 base; bases with no gene match: 5. Germline V gene lookup returns CDR1 KGHDR and CDR2 SFDVKD. The CDR3 reads CATSDLGTSGSKTDTQYF. The CDR3 region has the DNA TGTGCCACCAGTGATTTAGGGACTAGCGGGAGCAAGACAGATACGCAGTATTTT.

The CDR3 loop is CASSVNDRVPYGYTF. CDR3 DNA: TGTGCCAGCAGCGTAAACGACAGGGTCCCCTATGGCTACACCTTC. This sequence joins TRBV9 and TRBJ1-2; 7 bases match TRBD1. This CDR3 region has 15 residues. Germline V gene sequence: CDR1 SGDLS, CDR2 YYNGEE. Trimming at V came to 1 base and at J to 4 bases, leaving 7 bases not matched to a gene. Using reference TRBV9 and TRBJ1-2 for the parts outside the CDR3, the full variable domain is DSGVTQTPKHLITATGQRVTLRCSPRSGDLSVYWYQQSLDQGLQFLIQYYNGEERAKGNILERFSAQQFPDLHSELNLSSLELGDSALYFCASSVNDRVPYGYTFGSGTRLTVV.

CDR3 amino acids: CASSSWLAGNTEAFF. CDR3 sequence (DNA): TGTGCCAGCAGCTCCTGGTTGGCGGGGAACACTGAAGCTTTCTTT. This rearrangement joins TRBV7-9 to TRBJ1-1; D is unresolved. The V gene's germline CDR1 is SEHNR and CDR2 FQNEAQ (reference sequence). The CDR3 length is 15 residues. V lost 4 bases and J lost 1, with 13 bases in between.

In DNA form, the CDR3 reads TGTGCCAGCAGCTTAGGACAGGGGGATGAAAAACTGTTTTTT. It is translated as CASSLGQGDEKLFF. This chain connects TRBV7-9 to TRBJ1-4; 9 nucleotides agree with TRBD1. The CDR3 runs to 14 residues. The J segment lost 6 bases and the V segment lost 1 base, leaving 0 bases of the junction unmatched. CDR1 is SEHNR and CDR2 is FQNEAQ in the germline V gene (reference sequence).

The gene calls are TRBV7-2 and TRBJ2-7, with 14 nucleotides matching TRBD2. After removal of 5 bases from V and 7 bases from J, the junction contained 7 bases not matched to a gene. This CDR3 is built from 15 residues. The germline gives CDR1 SGHTA, CDR2 FQGNSA. CDR3 loop: CASSRGLAGVGEQYF. The CDR3 region has the DNA TGTGCCAGCAGCAGGGGACTAGCGGGAGTGGGGGAGCAGTACTTC. The entire variable domain, with the rest obtained from reference TRBV7-2 and TRBJ2-7, is as follows: GAGVSQSPSNKVTEKGKDVELRCDPISGHTALYWYRQSLGQGLEFLIYFQGNSAPDKSGLPSDRFSAERTGGSVSTLTIQRTQQEDSAVYLCASSRGLAGVGEQYFGPGTRLTVT.

In the case of this clone: At the DNA level, this CDR3 is encoded by other sequences in the same sample as well. V gene TRBV11-3 combines with J gene TRBJ2-1; 13 bases map to TRBD2. The germline CDR1 and CDR2 sequences are SGHNT and YENEEA. The CDR3 is 20 residues long. The junction had 19 bases not matched to a gene; V was cut back by 1 base and J by 10 bases. The CDR3 loop reads CASSLVFGSAGTSGKAEQFF. Written as DNA, the CDR3 is TGTGCCAGCAGCTTAGTATTCGGCAGTGCCGGGACTAGCGGGAAGGCCGAGCAGTTCTTC. The full variable domain, its missing parts supplied by reference TRBV11-3 and TRBJ2-1, is EAGVVQSPRYKIIEKKQPVAFWCNPISGHNTLYWYLQNLGQGPELLIRYENEEAVDDSQLPKDRFSAERLKGVDSTLKIQPAELGDSAVYLCASSLVFGSAGTSGKAEQFFGPGTRLTVL.

This chain uses TRBV4-1 with TRBJ1-4, with D perhaps TRBD1 (6 bases). The V gene's germline CDR1 is MGHRA and CDR2 YSYEKL. The ends were cut back, 3 bases at V and 6 bases at J, with 14 bases in the middle. This CDR3 spans 15 amino acids. The chain's CDR3 is CASSHPDRAYEKLFF. As DNA, the CDR3 is TGCGCCAGCAGCCATCCGGACAGAGCCTATGAAAAACTGTTTTTT.

This chain connects TRBV28 to TRBJ2-4; TRBD1 matches at 7 bases. From germline, CDR1 is MDHEN and CDR2 SYDVKM. The CDR3 sequence is 16 residues long. V lost 6 bases to trimming and J lost 0 bases; unmatched junction nucleotides: 8. As DNA, the CDR3 is TGTGCCAGCAGCCCTCCCGGGACAGTAGCCAAAAACATTCAGTACTTC. The encoded protein is CASSPPGTVAKNIQYF.

This chain uses TRBV12-5 with TRBJ2-3, with 7 bases fitting TRBD2. CDR3 size: 14 residues. Trimming cost V 7 bases and J 4 bases; bases outside gene matches: 8. Germline assignment: CDR1 LGHNT and CDR2 FRNRAP. This CDR3 reads CASAFSGRADTQYF. In DNA, the CDR3 is TGTGCTAGTGCCTTTAGTGGGAGGGCAGATACGCAGTATTTT.

The CDR3 nucleotides are TGTGCCAGCGGGGCCGGGACAGGGGTCCACGAGCAGTACTTC. Protein product: CASGAGTGVHEQYF. This rearrangement joins TRBV27 to TRBJ2-7; 10 bases agree with TRBD1. The CDR3 runs 14 residues. Germline CDR1 reads MNHEY; CDR2 reads SMNVEV (reference sequence). Trimming cost V 8 bases and J 5 bases; bases outside gene matches: 9.

This clone was counted between two and nine times. The chain carries TRBV7-2 and TRBJ2-5; D gene uncertain. The CDR3 has 14 amino acids. Germline-derived CDR1 and CDR2 are SGHTA and FQGNSA. Trimming cost V 0 bases and J 5 bases, with 10 bases left between them. The CDR3 spells CASSLASRTETQYF. The CDR3 DNA reads as TGTGCCAGCAGCTTAGCGTCTAGGACGGAGACCCAGTACTTC.

This sequence joins TRBV27 and TRBJ1-4; 7 bases are a match to TRBD1. The CDR3 covers 13 residues. Germline CDR1 MNHEY, CDR2 SMNVEV (reference sequence). Trimming at V came to 8 bases and at J to 0 bases, leaving 0 bases not matched to a gene. CDR3 in amino acids: CASGTATNEKLFF. The CDR3 DNA reads TGTGCCAGCGGGACAGCAACTAATGAAAAACTGTTTTTT.

The chain has TRBV19 and TRBJ1-2; the match to TRBD1 covers 7 bases. Germline V CDR1 and CDR2: LNHDA, SQIVND (reference sequence). This CDR3 is built from 14 residues. Unmatched junction bases numbered 7, after V lost 4 bases and J lost 5 bases. CDR3: CASSRQGQFYGYTF. CDR3 nucleotide sequence: TGTGCCAGTAGTAGACAGGGACAATTTTATGGCTACACCTTC.

This chain joins TRBV19 and TRBJ1-1; TRBD1 might be the D (5 bases). Germline CDR1 LNHDA, CDR2 SQIVND (reference sequence). The CDR3 has 15 residues. V lost 7 bases, J lost 3 bases, and 18 bases lay in between. DNA for the CDR3: TGTGCCAGTATAGATAAAGGGACGACTGACACTGAAGCTTTCTTT. Amino acid sequence: CASIDKGTTDTEAFF.

This rearrangement joins TRBV5-7 to TRBJ2-1, with no clear D. TRBV5-7 is classed as an ORF, of uncertain function. Trimming took off 6 bases at V and 9 bases at J, with 22 bases between the two ends. The CDR3 is 15 residues long. CDR3 sequence reads: CASKGRFGGLGEQFF. CDR3 in DNA: TGTGCCAGCAAGGGCCGTTTTGGCGGTTTAGGTGAGCAGTTCTTC.

This clone showed up just a few times. V usage is TRBV5-4 and J usage is TRBJ1-2; 9 bases agree with TRBD1. Germline V CDR1 and CDR2: SGHNT, YYREEE (reference sequence). This CDR3 spans 14 amino acids. J lost 8 bases, V lost 4 bases, and 9 bases had no gene match. Written as DNA, the CDR3 is TGTGCCAGCAGCCCTACAGGGGGCTCGAGGGGCTACACCTTC. The encoded protein is CASSPTGGSRGYTF. Full variable domain (rest looked up from reference TRBV5-4 and TRBJ1-2): ETGVTQSPTHLIKTRGQQVTLRCSSQSGHNTVSWYQQALGQGPQFIFQYYREEENGRGNFPPRFSGLQFPNYSSELNVNALELDDSALYLCASSPTGGSRGYTFGSGTRLTVV.